This TCR beta chain was captured in a study of post-analysis software for immune sequencing data (dated by TCRdb to between 2014 and 2017). Notes on the research overall: Disease courses on record covered relapsing-remitting, secondary progressive and progressive-relapsing multiple sclerosis, though some patients had no subtype annotation. The patient repertoires were compared against 11 previously published healthy control repertoires obtained from donors aged roughly 6 to 28 years. A subset of samples was prepared in parallel using single-end sample barcoding, then pooled and co-amplified after Illumina adapter ligation. General study outcomes and caveats: When samples were clustered directly using the F measure, samples prepared in the same batch co-clustered strongly, which prompted a batch-effect correction. Compared with controls, multiple sclerosis patients had significantly lower normalized Chao1 diversity, a finding suggesting substantial peripheral T-cell clonal expansion. The control group was slightly older than the multiple sclerosis patient group. Significantly higher frequencies in patients than in controls were found for about five TRBV segments, including TRBV5-6, TRBV5-1 and TRBV20-1.

To demonstrate the VDJtools post-analysis software, TCR beta repertoires were profiled from the peripheral blood of more than 10 young patients with multiple sclerosis. The patients with multiple sclerosis were children and adolescents between about 6 and 17 years of age. Library method: PCR. Instrument used: Illumina HiSeq 2500. To reduce PCR and sequencing biases, unique molecular identifiers were incorporated into the TCR beta cDNA libraries. Every 1 to 10 million input T cells yielded roughly 500,000 cDNA molecules, meaning each molecule approximated one T cell. Patient libraries were prepared and sequenced with the same protocol used for the earlier healthy control dataset. Within a given batch, samples were prepared together, multiplexed and sequenced on the same HiSeq lane. As for the authors' bioinformatics: Raw barcoded reads were processed with MIGEC, discarding single-read molecular identifier groups before consensus assembly and CDR3 extraction. Clonotype tables were post-analysed with VDJtools, and diversity was normalized by down-sampling all datasets to the smallest sample size. In repertoire overlap clustering, CDR3 amino acid sequences, but not nucleotide sequences, were matched to correct batch-related cross-sample contamination. Through fastp at Q25 and MiXCR, TCRdb rebuilt clones from the public reads, retaining in-frame beta chains. Entries are consolidated by CDR3 protein sequence, retaining the most common genes and DNA. It is TCRdb's table, rather than the study itself, that gives the V and J calls and clone size. The table for this sample lists 800,000 to 950,000 distinct CDR3 sequences; about 50% of them were counted only once. The top ten clones comprise approximately 4.3% of the sample.

V drops 2 bases and J drops 2 bases, leaving 13 bases in between. The germline V gene sets CDR1 to SGHTA and CDR2 to FQGNSA. Measured from the cysteine to the phenylalanine, the CDR3 is 15 residues long. CDR3 DNA is the only sequence kept; it has 45 bases, read in frame from the first base. As concerns this clonotype: No antigen is known for it. It has no much larger one-base neighbor in the sample; base qualities were not kept.

The material sequenced was blood. This receptor was identified in a girl between 10 and 17 years old with multiple sclerosis. The rearranged segments are TRBV7-2 and TRBJ2-7, with the D gene not clear enough to name. The CDR3 corresponds to CASSLRFGETYEQYF. The DNA sequence is TGTGCCAGCAGCTTAAGATTCGGCGAAACCTACGAGCAGTACTTC.